This T cell receptor beta chain emerged from a study of neurological immune-mediated disorders. Relative to its sample, this clonotype is medium-sized (0.01 to 0.1%). The V gene's germline CDR1 is SGHTA and CDR2 FQGTGA. V lost 5 bases and J lost 1, with 8 bases in between. The CDR3 is made up of 13 amino acids. TCRdb used MiXCR to reprocess the 5' RACE reads, holding one entry per CDR3 protein. This sample carries approximately 19,000 distinct CDR3 sequences, 7.5% of them seen once, and the ten largest clones take roughly a sixth. The chain uses TRBV7-3 and TRBJ1-1; D unresolved. The specimen sequenced was CD8+ T cells from blood. This sequence was found in a woman aged 25 to 45 with HTLV-1-associated myelopathy (HAM/TSP). The CDR3, as DNA: TGTGCCAGCAGCCTATTAGGGAACACTGAAGCTTTCTTT. Protein sequence: CASSLLGNTEAFF.